One and the same sample provided the 5 T cell receptor beta chains below, sequenced in a study of T cell repertoires in cytomegalovirus infection. These TCRs are of unknown antigen specificity. TCRdb fed the reads into MiXCR, producing one record per CDR3 protein. This sample has hundreds of thousands of distinct CDR3 sequences, with about 44% found just once. Sample: cultured PBMCs, taken from culture after CMV antigen stimulation. The source of these receptors is a human donor in good health (CMV status not recorded). Some clones in this sample may be carry-over from other donors' samples.

This chain uses TRBV7-9 with TRBJ1-1; no reliable D call. Germline CDR1 is SEHNR and CDR2 is FQNEAQ (reference sequence). The germline V and J ends were trimmed by 0 bases and 2 bases, with 7 bases remaining between them. The CDR3 runs to 14 residues. CDR3: CASSLALSNTEAFF. In nucleotides, the CDR3 is TGTGCCAGCAGCTTAGCGCTCAGCAACACTGAAGCTTTCTTT.

The rearrangement joins TRBV7-8 to TRBJ1-4; D might be TRBD1 (6 bases). V lost 1 base and J lost 7, with 13 bases in between. The CDR3 covers 15 residues. The germline gives CDR1 SGHVS, CDR2 FQNEAQ. In DNA, the CDR3 is TGTGCCAGCAGCTTAGGTTCAGGGGAGGGTGAAAAACTGTTTTTT. Its translation is CASSLGSGEGEKLFF.

To note about this clonotype: The CDR3 carries no conserved terminal phenylalanine or tryptophan, so it likely arises from a read error. This CDR3 reads CASSPGTFGDQPQHC. The CDR3 coding sequence is TGTGCCAGCAGCCCCGGGACGTTTGGCGATCAGCCCCAGCATTGT. V gene TRBV7-8 combines with J gene TRBJ1-5, with D perhaps TRBD1 (5 bases). The CDR3 consists of 15 residues. The V end lost 5 bases, the J end lost 5 bases, and 16 bases lay between the germline ends. CDR1 and CDR2 from the germline V gene are SGHVS and FQNEAQ.

The chain employs TRBV2 and TRBJ2-1, with D maybe TRBD2 (5 bases). Germline-derived CDR1 and CDR2 are SNHLY and FYNNEI. The germline V and J ends were trimmed by 6 bases and 2 bases, with 8 bases remaining between them. The CDR3 consists of 13 residues. The DNA for the CDR3 is TGTGCCAGCAGGGCGGAGGCCTACAATGAGCAGTTCTTC. Translation gives CASRAEAYNEQFF.

The chain links TRBV4-1 to TRBJ1-1; possibly TRBD1 for D (5 bases). Germline CDR1 reads MGHRA; CDR2 reads YSYEKL. CDR3 size: 12 residues. The ends were cut back, 3 bases at V and 4 bases at J, with 6 bases in the middle. In DNA form, the CDR3 reads TGCGCCAGCAGCCACGGGGCCACTGAAGCTTTCTTT. This gives the protein CASSHGATEAFF.